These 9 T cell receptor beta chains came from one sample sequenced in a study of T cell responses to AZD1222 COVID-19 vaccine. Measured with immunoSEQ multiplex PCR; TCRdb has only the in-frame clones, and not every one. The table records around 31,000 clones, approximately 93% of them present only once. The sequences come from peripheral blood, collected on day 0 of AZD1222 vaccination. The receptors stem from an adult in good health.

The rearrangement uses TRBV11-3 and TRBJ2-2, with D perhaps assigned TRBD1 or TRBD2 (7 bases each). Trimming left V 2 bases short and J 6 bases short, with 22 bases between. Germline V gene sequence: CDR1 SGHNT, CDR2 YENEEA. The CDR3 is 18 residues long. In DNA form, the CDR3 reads TGTGCCAGCAGCTTAAGCTCCCTCTTCTCAGGGGGGGCCGGGGAGCTGTTTTTT. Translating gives CASSLSSLFSGGAGELFF.

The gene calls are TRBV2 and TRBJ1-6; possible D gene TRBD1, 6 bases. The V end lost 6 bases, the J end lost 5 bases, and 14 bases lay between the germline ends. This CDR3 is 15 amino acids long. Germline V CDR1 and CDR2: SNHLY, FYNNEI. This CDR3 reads CASRNLGQHNSPLHF. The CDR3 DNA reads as TGTGCCAGCAGGAACCTCGGACAGCATAATTCACCCCTCCACTTT.

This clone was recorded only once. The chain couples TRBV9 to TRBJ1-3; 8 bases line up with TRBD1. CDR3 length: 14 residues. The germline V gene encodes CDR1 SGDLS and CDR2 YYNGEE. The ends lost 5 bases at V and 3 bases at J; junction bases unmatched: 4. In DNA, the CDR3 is TGTGCCAGCAGAAGGACAGGGAGTGGAAACACCATATATTTT. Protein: CASRRTGSGNTIYF.

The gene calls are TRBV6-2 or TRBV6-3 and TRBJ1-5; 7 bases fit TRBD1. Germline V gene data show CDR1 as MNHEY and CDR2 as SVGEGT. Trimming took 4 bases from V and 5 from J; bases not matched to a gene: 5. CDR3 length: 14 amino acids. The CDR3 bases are TGTGCCAGCAGTTCCAAACAGGGGTATCAGCCCCAGCATTTT. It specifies CASSSKQGYQPQHF.

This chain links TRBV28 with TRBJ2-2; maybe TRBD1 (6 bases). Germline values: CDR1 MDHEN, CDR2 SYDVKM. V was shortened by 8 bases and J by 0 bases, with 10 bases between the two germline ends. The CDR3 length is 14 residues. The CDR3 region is CASGRQANTGELFF. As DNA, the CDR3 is TGTGCCAGCGGTCGACAGGCGAACACCGGGGAGCTGTTTTTT.

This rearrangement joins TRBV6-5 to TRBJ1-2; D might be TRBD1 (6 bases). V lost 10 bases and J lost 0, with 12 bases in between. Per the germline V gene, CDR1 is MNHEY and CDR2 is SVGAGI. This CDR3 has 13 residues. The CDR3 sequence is CATWTVPNYGYTF. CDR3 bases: TGTGCCACCTGGACAGTTCCTAACTATGGCTACACCTTC.

CDR3 in amino acids: CASGGTGGSGNTIYF. The DNA of the CDR3 is TGTGCCAGCGGCGGGACGGGAGGGTCAGGAAACACCATATATTTT. This chain connects TRBV6-5 to TRBJ1-3; maybe TRBD1 (5 bases). CDR3 length: 15 residues. Germline V lookup: CDR1 MNHEY, CDR2 SVGAGI. The V end lost 8 bases, the J end lost 4 bases, and 18 bases lay between the germline ends.

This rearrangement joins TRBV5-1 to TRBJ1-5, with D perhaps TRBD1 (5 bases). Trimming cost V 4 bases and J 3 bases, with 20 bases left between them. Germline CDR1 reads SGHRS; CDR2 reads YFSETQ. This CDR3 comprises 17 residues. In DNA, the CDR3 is TGCGCCAGCAGCCTGGACGGGACCCCCGGCCCCAATCAGCCCCAGCATTTT. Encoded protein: CASSLDGTPGPNQPQHF.

The CDR3 bases are TGCGCCAGCAGTGATCGGGACCGACACTATGGCTACACCTTC. Its protein is CASSDRDRHYGYTF. The chain is built from TRBV10-2 and TRBJ1-2, with a weak D call TRBD1 (5 bases). The V end lost 3 bases, the J end lost 3 bases, and 11 bases lay between the germline ends. Germline V gene lookup returns CDR1 WSHSY and CDR2 SAAADI. The length of the CDR3 is 14 residues.